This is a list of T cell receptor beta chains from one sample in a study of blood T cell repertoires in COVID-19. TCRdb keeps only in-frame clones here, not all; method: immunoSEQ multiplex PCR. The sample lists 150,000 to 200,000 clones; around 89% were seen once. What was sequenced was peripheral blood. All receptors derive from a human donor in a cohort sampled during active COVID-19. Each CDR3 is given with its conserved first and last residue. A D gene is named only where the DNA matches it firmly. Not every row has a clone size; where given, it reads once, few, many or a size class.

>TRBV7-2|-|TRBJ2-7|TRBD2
TGTGCCAGCAGCGCAGGACTAGCGGGACGTGGAGAGCAGTACTTC
CASSAGLAGRGEQYF
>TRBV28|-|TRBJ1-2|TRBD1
TGTGCCAGCAGCGTACTACAGGGGGCGAAAAGCCTCTATGGCTACACCTTC
CASSVLQGAKSLYGYTF
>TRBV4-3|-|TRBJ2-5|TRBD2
TGCGCCAGCAGCCAAGACACCGGGACTACATCGGAGACCCAGTACTTC
CASSQDTGTTSETQYF
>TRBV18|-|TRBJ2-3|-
TGTGCCAGCTCACGAGGAGCCCCAGATACGCAGTATTTT
CASSRGAPDTQYF
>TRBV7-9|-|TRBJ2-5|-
TGTGCCAGCAGCCCGGGGTTTTATCGGGAGACGGAGACCCAGTACTTC
CASSPGFYRETETQYF
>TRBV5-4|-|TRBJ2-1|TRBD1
TGTGCCAGCAGCTTAGGGACAGGGCGAGAGAATGAGCAGTTCTTC
CASSLGTGRENEQFF
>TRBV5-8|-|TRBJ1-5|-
TGTGCCAGCACCCCCCGGGTCCTGGCACGCGGCAATCAGCCCCAGCATTTT
CASTPRVLARGNQPQHF
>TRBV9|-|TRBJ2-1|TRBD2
TGTGCCAGCAGCGGAACACTAGCGGGGGGAACTCACGGGCAGTTCTTC
CASSGTLAGGTHGQFF
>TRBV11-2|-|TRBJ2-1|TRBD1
TGTGCCAGCAGCCGGAGGACAGGGCAGTTCTTC
CASSRRTGQFF
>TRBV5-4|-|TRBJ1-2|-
TGTGCCAGCAGCTTGGAGGCGGGCCTGGGCTACACCTTC
CASSLEAGLGYTF
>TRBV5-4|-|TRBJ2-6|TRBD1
TGTGCCAGCAGCCCGGACAGGGGATTTGGGGCCAACGTCCTGACTTTC
CASSPDRGFGANVLTF
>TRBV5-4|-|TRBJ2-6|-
TGTGCCAGCAGCCCCGATACCAGGGGGGTCTGGTCTGGGGCCAACGTCCTGACTTTC
CASSPDTRGVWSGANVLTF
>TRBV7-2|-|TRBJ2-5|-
TGTGCCAGCAGCTTAGGGAGGGGGCAGGCGGAGACCCAGTACTTC
CASSLGRGQAETQYF
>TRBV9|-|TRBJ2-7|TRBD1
TGTGCCAGCAGCGGGCAGGGGGCGCTACCCTACGAGCAGTACTTC
CASSGQGALPYEQYF
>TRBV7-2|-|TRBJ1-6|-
TGTGCCAGCAGCCCACGCGGGCCCGATGGTTCACCCCTCCACTTT
CASSPRGPDGSPLHF
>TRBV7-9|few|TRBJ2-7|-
TGTGCCAGCAGCTTAGAGTACAGCAACTACGAGCAGTACTTC
CASSLEYSNYEQYF
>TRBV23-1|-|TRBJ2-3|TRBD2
TGCGCCAGCAGTCAATCGGGGCGGGGGGCGGGAGATACGCAGTATTTT
CASSQSGRGAGDTQYF
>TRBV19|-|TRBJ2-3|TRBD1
TGTGCCAGTAGTATAAATGGACAGGCGCAAAGAGGTACGCAGTATTTT
CASSINGQAQRGTQYF
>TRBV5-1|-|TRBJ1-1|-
TGCGCCAGCAGCCAATCTCCTCAAGGGGAGGGCACTGAAGCTTTCTTT
CASSQSPQGEGTEAFF
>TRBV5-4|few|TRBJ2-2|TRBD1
TGTGCCAGCAGCTTGCAAACAGGGGGAACCGGGGAGCTGTTTTTT
CASSLQTGGTGELFF
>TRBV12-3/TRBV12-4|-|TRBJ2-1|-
TGTGCCAGCAGTTTAACGGGTGAGCAGTTCTTC
CASSLTGEQFF
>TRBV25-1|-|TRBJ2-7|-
TGTGCCAGCAGTAATCGATCGGGTTACGAGCAGTACTTC
CASSNRSGYEQYF
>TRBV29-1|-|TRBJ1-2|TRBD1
TGCAGCGCCCGACAGGGTACTTATGGCTACACCTTC
CSARQGTYGYTF
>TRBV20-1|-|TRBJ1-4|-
TGCAGTGCTAGTCAGGGGTTGTGGGGGGAAAAACTGTTTTTT
CSASQGLWGEKLFF
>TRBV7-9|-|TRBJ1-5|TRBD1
TGTGCCAGCAGCGAGGGGGCAGGCCATCAGCCCCAGCATTTT
CASSEGAGHQPQHF
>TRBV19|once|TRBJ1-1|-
TGTGCCAGTAGTATCTGGTTAGGGCAGGGAGGGACTGAAGCTTTCTTT
CASSIWLGQGGTEAFF
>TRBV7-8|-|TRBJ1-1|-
TGTGCCAGCAGCTTAGGTCCGGTGAACACTGAAGCTTTCTTT
CASSLGPVNTEAFF
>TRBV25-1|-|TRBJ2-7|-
TGTGCCAGCAGTGAAGGTAGGGGAACCTCCTACGAGCAGTACTTC
CASSEGRGTSYEQYF
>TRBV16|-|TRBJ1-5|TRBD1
TGTGCCAGCAGCCAAGACAGACAGGGGAGCAATCAGCCCCAGCATTTT
CASSQDRQGSNQPQHF
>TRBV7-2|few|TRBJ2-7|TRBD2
TGTGCCAGCAGCTTAGCGTCTAGCGGGAGGATCTACGAGCAGTACTTC
CASSLASSGRIYEQYF
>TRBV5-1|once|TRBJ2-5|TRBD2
TGCGCCAGCAGCCCGACTAGCGGGAATGGGGAGACCCAGTACTTC
CASSPTSGNGETQYF
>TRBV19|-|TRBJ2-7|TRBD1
TGTGCCAGTAGTATAAGAGAACAGGGGGCGTACGAGCAGTACTTC
CASSIREQGAYEQYF
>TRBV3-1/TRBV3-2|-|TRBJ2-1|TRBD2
TGTGCCAGCAGCCAAGATCCTAGCGGGAGCGCCTACAATGAGCAGTTCTTC
CASSQDPSGSAYNEQFF
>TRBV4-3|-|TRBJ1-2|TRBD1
TGCGCCAGCAGCCAACGACAGGGGGCTAACTATGGCTACACCTTC
CASSQRQGANYGYTF
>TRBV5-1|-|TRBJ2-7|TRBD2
TGCGCCAGCAGCCCGGGACTAGGGGGCTACGAGCAGTACTTC
CASSPGLGGYEQYF
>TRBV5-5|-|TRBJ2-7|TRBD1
TGTGCCAGCAGTCCGACAGGGGGCCAAGAGCGGCAGTACTTC
CASSPTGGQERQYF
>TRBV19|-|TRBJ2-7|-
TGTGCCAGTACCCCCTCGACGACGGGCTACGAGCAGTACTTC
CASTPSTTGYEQYF
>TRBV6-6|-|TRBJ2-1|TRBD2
TGTGCCAGCAGTTTCGGCGGGAGCCAACTCAACAATGAGCAGTTCTTC
CASSFGGSQLNNEQFF
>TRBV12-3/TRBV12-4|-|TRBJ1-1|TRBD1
TGTGCCACCCAGGAACAGGGGGGCACTGAAGCTTTCTTT
CATQEQGGTEAFF
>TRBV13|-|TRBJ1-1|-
TGTGCCAGCAGCTTACTGGGGAGGGAAGCTTTCTTT
CASSLLGREAFF
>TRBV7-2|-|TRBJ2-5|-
TGTGCCAGCAAAAAAGCGGCTGCCCAAGAGACCCAGTACTTC
CASKKAAAQETQYF
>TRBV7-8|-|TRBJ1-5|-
TGTGCCAGCAGCTTAACATCGAATCAGCCCCAGCATTTT
CASSLTSNQPQHF
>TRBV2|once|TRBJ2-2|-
TGTGCCACAGGACTACGAAACACCGGGGAGCTGTTTTTT
CATGLRNTGELFF
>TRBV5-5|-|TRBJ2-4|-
TGTGCCAGCGGCCCGCAGTCAGCCAAAAACATTCAGTACTTC
CASGPQSAKNIQYF
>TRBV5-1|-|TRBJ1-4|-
TGCGCCAGCAGCTTGGATAGGGGTCCGGGGGTAAGGGAAAAACTGTTTTTT
CASSLDRGPGVREKLFF
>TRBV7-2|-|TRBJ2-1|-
TGTGCCAGCAGCTTTTCTCATGAGCAGTTCTTC
CASSFSHEQFF
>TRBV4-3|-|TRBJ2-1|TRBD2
TGCGCCAGCAGCCAAGATCCGCTAGCGGGGGATGAGCAGTTCTTC
CASSQDPLAGDEQFF
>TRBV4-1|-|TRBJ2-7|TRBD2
TGCGCCAGCAGTTTAGTCCTGGGCGGGGGGCACTCCTACGAGCAGTACTTC
CASSLVLGGGHSYEQYF
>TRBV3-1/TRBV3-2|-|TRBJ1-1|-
TGTGCCAGCAGCCAAAGGAGCACTGAAGCTTTCTTT
CASSQRSTEAFF
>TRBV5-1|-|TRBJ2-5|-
TGCGCCAGCAGCTTGTATCCCCAAGAGACCCAGTACTTC
CASSLYPQETQYF